The 22 T cell receptor beta chains presented below share a single source sample, sequenced in a study of OX40 agonist ivuxolimab in advanced cancers. The assay was immunoSEQ multiplex PCR, and TCRdb's table has in-frame clones only and misses some. The sample carries fewer than 70,000 clones, about 86% recorded once. The sequences come from CD4+ or CD8+ T cells sorted from blood, collected in a trial of the OX40 agonist ivuxolimab. The source of these receptors is an adult with an advanced solid tumor such as melanoma, head and neck, liver or kidney cancer.

The chain recombines TRBV6-1 with TRBJ1-1; the D gene is possibly TRBD1 (5 bases). V shed 7 bases and J shed 1 base, with 10 bases lying between them. Germline V lookup: CDR1 MNHNS, CDR2 SASEGT. The CDR3 loop spans 13 amino acids. The CDR3 reads CASTLGGNTEAFF. In DNA, the CDR3 is TGTGCCAGCACCCTGGGGGGGAACACTGAAGCTTTCTTT.

V and J are TRBV11-2 and TRBJ2-3; 10 bases match TRBD2. The CDR3 sequence is 15 residues long. V shed 0 bases and J 5 bases; nucleotides not matched to a gene: 2. Germline lookup yields CDR1 SGHAT and CDR2 FQNNGV. CDR3 protein: CASSLDQRGGDTQYF. The CDR3 DNA sequence: TGTGCCAGCAGCTTAGATCAGCGGGGGGGAGATACGCAGTATTTT.

The CDR3: CASSWGLAGGKTQYF. The CDR3 DNA is TGTGCCAGCAGCTGGGGACTAGCGGGGGGAAAGACCCAGTACTTC. This chain links TRBV5-6 with TRBJ2-5; 15 bases match TRBD2. The length of the CDR3 is 15 residues. Germline lookup yields CDR1 SGHDT and CDR2 YYEEEE. The J segment lost 6 bases and the V segment lost 3 bases, leaving 3 bases of the junction unmatched.

In regard to this clone: No conserved phenylalanine or tryptophan is present at the end of the CDR3, so a read error is the likely explanation. This chain links TRBV30 with TRBJ1-1; tentative D call: TRBD1 (5 bases). The CDR3 runs 13 residues. V was cut by 2 bases and J by 6 bases, with 13 bases left in between. Germline V gene lookup returns CDR1 GTSNPN and CDR2 SVGIG (reference sequence). The CDR3 sequence: CAWSIGAGPEAFS. CDR3 in DNA: TGTGCCTGGAGTATCGGGGCTGGGCCTGAAGCTTTCTCT.

This CDR3 reads CASSLVPHEQYF. For the CDR3, the DNA is TGTGCCAGCAGCTTGGTCCCCCACGAGCAGTACTTC. This chain joins TRBV5-6 and TRBJ2-7; D remains ambiguous. CDR3 length: 12 residues. The germline V and J ends were trimmed by 0 bases and 5 bases, with 6 bases remaining between them. Germline CDR1 reads SGHDT; CDR2 reads YYEEEE. Based on the CDR3 plus reference TRBV5-6 and TRBJ2-7, the full variable domain is DAGVTQSPTHLIKTRGQQVTLRCSPKSGHDTVSWYQQALGQGPQFIFQYYEEEERQRGNFPDRFSGHQFPNYSSELNVNALLLGDSALYLCASSLVPHEQYFGPGTRLTVT.

The chain joins TRBV2 to TRBJ1-1; D gene uncertain. The germline V gene has CDR1 SNHLY and CDR2 FYNNEI. Between the trimmed V and J ends, which lost 1 base and 0 bases, there was a span of 12 bases. CDR3 length: 16 residues. CDR3 in amino acids: CASSEEQIYMNTEAFF. In DNA, the CDR3 is TGTGCCAGCAGTGAAGAACAGATCTATATGAACACTGAAGCTTTCTTT.

The rearrangement uses TRBV11-3 and TRBJ2-1; D unclear. The V gene's germline CDR1 is SGHNT and CDR2 YENEEA. The CDR3 is 12 amino acids. V was trimmed by 3 bases and J by 11 bases, leaving 11 bases between them. For the CDR3, the DNA is TGTGCCAGCAGCTTCACTTTGGGGAAGCAGTTCTTC. It specifies CASSFTLGKQFF.

This clone was observed once. The J gene is TRBJ2-7, the V gene TRBV6-1; TRBD2 matches at 10 bases. V lost 4 bases and J lost 3; bases outside the gene matches: 12. Germline V gene data show CDR1 as MNHNS and CDR2 as SASEGT. The CDR3 has 17 residues. The chain's CDR3 is CASSGTSGASRGYEQYF. CDR3 in DNA: TGTGCCAGCAGTGGGACTAGCGGAGCATCAAGGGGCTACGAGCAGTACTTC.

The CDR3: CASNLQGEYQSRANVLTF. CDR3 DNA sequence: TGTGCCAGCAACCTTCAGGGAGAGTACCAAAGTCGGGCCAACGTCCTGACTTTC. This chain joins TRBV5-2 and TRBJ2-6. TRBV5-2 is a recognized pseudogene. The CDR3 has 18 residues.

The chain uses TRBV11-2 and TRBJ1-2, with 12 bases matching TRBD1. The CDR3 has 17 amino acids. J was trimmed by 2 bases and V by 7 bases; bases with no gene match: 11. Germline-derived CDR1 and CDR2 are SGHAT and FQNNGV. CDR3: CASNSPGQGARNYGYTF. The CDR3 region has the DNA TGTGCCAGCAACTCCCCGGGACAGGGGGCTAGAAACTATGGCTACACCTTC.

This clone was found a few times. This chain connects TRBV27 to TRBJ1-6; D is uncertain. CDR3 length: 14 amino acids. The germline V and J ends were trimmed by 3 bases and 5 bases, with 8 bases remaining between them. CDR1 MNHEY and CDR2 SMNVEV come from the germline V gene (reference sequence). In DNA form, the CDR3 reads TGTGCCAGCAGTTTCGGCATCAATAATTCACCCCTCCACTTT. Residues: CASSFGINNSPLHF.

The genes are TRBV5-4 and TRBJ2-3; 16 nucleotides match TRBD2. From germline, CDR1 is SGHNT and CDR2 YYREEE (reference sequence). The CDR3 runs 18 residues. Trimming at V came to 4 bases and at J to 8 bases, leaving 13 bases not matched to a gene. CDR3 nucleotides: TGTGCCAGCAGCCCCCCGGGACTAGCGGGAGGGCCCTCCGGTACGCAGTATTTT. This gives the protein CASSPPGLAGGPSGTQYF.

The CDR3 sequence: CASSQGDSRQETQYF. CDR3 DNA: TGTGCCAGCAGCCAAGGGGACAGCCGCCAAGAGACCCAGTACTTC. V gene TRBV14 combines with J gene TRBJ2-5; 7 bases map to TRBD1. Per germline, CDR1 SGHDN and CDR2 FVKESK. This CDR3 spans 15 amino acids. Trimming cost V 1 base and J 1 base; bases outside gene matches: 3.

The chain employs TRBV7-6 and TRBJ2-5; 7 bases match TRBD1. Germline values: CDR1 SGHVS, CDR2 FNYEAQ. The trim removed 1 base at V and 0 bases at J, leaving 2 bases unmatched. This CDR3 is built from 15 residues. Here the CDR3 reads CASSLGDSYQETQYF. The DNA of the CDR3 is TGTGCCAGCAGCTTAGGGGACAGCTACCAAGAGACCCAGTACTTC.

V and J are TRBV28 and TRBJ2-1; 9 nucleotides line up with TRBD2. This CDR3 is built from 15 residues. The V segment lost 3 bases and the J segment 6 bases; nucleotides outside the gene matches: 6. Germline assignment: CDR1 MDHEN and CDR2 SYDVKM. The CDR3 coding sequence is TGTGCCAGCAGTTTCCGCGGGAGGGCCCTCAATGAGCAGTTCTTC. This encodes CASSFRGRALNEQFF.

This chain uses TRBV5-1 with TRBJ2-1; 8 bases map to TRBD2. Germline V gives CDR1 SGHRS, CDR2 YFSETQ. Germline trimming cut 7 bases from V and 3 bases from J; bases unmatched to any gene: 9. This CDR3 has 15 amino acids. CDR3 nucleotides: TGCGCCAGCTCCACCGGGACTAGTTACTACAATGAGCAGTTCTTC. It codes for CASSTGTSYYNEQFF. Variable domain in full (rest from reference TRBV5-1 and TRBJ2-1): KAGVTQTPRYLIKTRGQQVTLSCSPISGHRSVSWYQQTPGQGLQFLFEYFSETQRNKGNFPGRFSGRQFSNSRSEMNVSTLELGDSALYLCASSTGTSYYNEQFFGPGTRLTVL.

The chain recombines TRBV28 with TRBJ2-5, with 9 bases matching TRBD2. The germline gives CDR1 MDHEN, CDR2 SYDVKM. There are 15 residues in the CDR3. The J segment lost 5 bases and the V segment lost 8 bases, leaving 12 bases of the junction unmatched. CDR3 protein: CASGLGGGERETQYF. The CDR3, as DNA: TGTGCCAGCGGCCTCGGCGGGGGGGAACGGGAGACCCAGTACTTC.

The chain couples TRBV27 to TRBJ2-2, with a possible D match to TRBD2 (6 bases). CDR1 and CDR2 (germline): MNHEY, SMNVEV (reference sequence). Trimming left V 3 bases short and J 4 bases short, with 18 bases between. This CDR3 spans 17 amino acids. The CDR3 DNA reads TGTGCCAGCAGTTTTTTGGGGGGTGGGGAGGTCACCGGGGAGCTGTTTTTT. Its translation: CASSFLGGGEVTGELFF.

The V call is TRBV5-6, the J call TRBJ2-4, with D perhaps TRBD1 (5 bases). Germline assignment: CDR1 SGHDT and CDR2 YYEEEE. The V gene lost 0 bases and the J gene lost 3 bases, with 13 bases spanning the gap. CDR3 length: 16 amino acids. CDR3 region: CASSLDRGPSKNIQYF. CDR3 nucleotide sequence: TGTGCCAGCAGCTTGGATAGGGGCCCTAGCAAAAACATTCAGTACTTC.

V and J are TRBV4-1 and TRBJ2-5; a weak D match, TRBD1 (6 bases). CDR1 and CDR2 (germline): MGHRA, YSYEKL. The CDR3 length is 14 residues. V dropped 1 base and J dropped 2 bases, with 8 bases sitting between them. The CDR3 here is CASSQVTGQETQYF. The CDR3 DNA is TGCGCCAGCAGCCAAGTAACAGGGCAAGAGACCCAGTACTTC.

V gene TRBV2 combines with J gene TRBJ1-2; D not certain. The length of the CDR3 is 13 residues. The germline V gene has CDR1 SNHLY and CDR2 FYNNEI. V gave up 3 bases and J gave up 1 base, with 6 bases separating them. CDR3 in amino acids: CASSDGGNYGYTF. CDR3 bases: TGTGCCAGCAGTGACGGTGGTAACTATGGCTACACCTTC.

The V call is TRBV10-2, the J call TRBJ2-1; 10 positions agree with TRBD2. This CDR3 is 17 amino acids long. Germline CDR1 is WSHSY and CDR2 is SAAADI. The V segment lost 8 bases and the J segment 9 bases; nucleotides outside the gene matches: 19. The CDR3 loop is CASPPPEREGLDVEQFF. CDR3 sequence (DNA): TGCGCCAGCCCACCCCCGGAGCGGGAGGGCTTGGATGTTGAGCAGTTCTTC.